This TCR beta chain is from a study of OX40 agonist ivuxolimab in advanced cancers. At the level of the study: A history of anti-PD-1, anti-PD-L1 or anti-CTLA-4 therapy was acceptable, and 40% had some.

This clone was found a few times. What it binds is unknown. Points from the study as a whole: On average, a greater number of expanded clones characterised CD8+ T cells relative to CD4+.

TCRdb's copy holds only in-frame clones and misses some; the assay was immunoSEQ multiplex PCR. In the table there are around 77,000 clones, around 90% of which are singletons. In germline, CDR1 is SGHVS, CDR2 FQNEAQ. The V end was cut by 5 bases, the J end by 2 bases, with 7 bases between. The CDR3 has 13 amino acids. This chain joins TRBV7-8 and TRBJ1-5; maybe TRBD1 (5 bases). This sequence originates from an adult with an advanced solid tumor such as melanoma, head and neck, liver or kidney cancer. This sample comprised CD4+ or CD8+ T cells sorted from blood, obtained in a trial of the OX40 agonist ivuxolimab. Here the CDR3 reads CASSPTGNQPQHF. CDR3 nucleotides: TGTGCCAGCAGCCCGACAGGCAATCAGCCCCAGCATTTT. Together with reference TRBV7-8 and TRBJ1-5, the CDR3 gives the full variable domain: GAGVSQSPRYKVAKRGQDVALRCDPISGHVSLFWYQQALGQGPEFLTYFQNEAQLDKSGLPSDRFFAERPEGSVSTLKIQRTQQEDSAVYLCASSPTGNQPQHFGDGTRLSIL.